What follows is one TCR beta chain and its context. The data were obtained in a study of OX40 agonist ivuxolimab in advanced cancers. The assay was immunoSEQ multiplex PCR, and TCRdb's table has in-frame clones only and misses some. The table shows tens of thousands of clones, with more than 70% occurring only once. The CDR3 runs to 18 residues. V lost 3 bases and J lost 8; bases outside the gene matches: 15. Germline CDR1 and CDR2: SGHTA and FQGTGA. The TCR originated in an adult with an advanced solid tumor such as melanoma, head and neck, liver or kidney cancer. The sequenced sample was CD4+ or CD8+ T cells sorted from blood, obtained in a trial of the OX40 agonist ivuxolimab. V and J are TRBV7-3 and TRBJ2-1; 11 bases align to TRBD2. The CDR3 region has the DNA TGTGCCAGCAGCTTTCCACCACTCACTAGCGGGAGTCAAGATGAGCAGTTCTTC. It yields the protein CASSFPPLTSGSQDEQFF.